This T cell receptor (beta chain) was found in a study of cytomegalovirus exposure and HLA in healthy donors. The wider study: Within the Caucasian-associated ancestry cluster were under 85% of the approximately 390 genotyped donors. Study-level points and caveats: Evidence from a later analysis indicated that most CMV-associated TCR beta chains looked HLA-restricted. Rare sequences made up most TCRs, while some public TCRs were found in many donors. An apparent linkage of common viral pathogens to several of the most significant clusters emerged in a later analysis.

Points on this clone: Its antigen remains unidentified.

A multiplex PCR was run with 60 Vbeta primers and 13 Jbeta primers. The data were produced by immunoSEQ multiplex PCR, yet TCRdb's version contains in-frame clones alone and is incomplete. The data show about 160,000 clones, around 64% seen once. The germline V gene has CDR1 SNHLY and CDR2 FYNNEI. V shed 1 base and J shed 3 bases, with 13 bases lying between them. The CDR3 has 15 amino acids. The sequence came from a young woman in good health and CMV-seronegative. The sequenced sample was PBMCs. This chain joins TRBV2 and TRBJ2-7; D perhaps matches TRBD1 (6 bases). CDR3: CASSEDRANIYEQYF. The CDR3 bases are TGTGCCAGCAGTGAAGACAGGGCAAACATCTACGAGCAGTACTTC.